This T cell receptor (beta chain) was profiled in a study of CXCR3-negative and CXCR3-positive naive CD8 T cells. Worth noting for this clonotype: Antigen specificity is unknown.

In preparing the TRB cDNA libraries, 5' RACE with UMI labels was used. TCRdb re-called the 5' RACE reads and catalogs CDR3 proteins one per entry, DNA excluded. The sample features 130,000 to 150,000 distinct CDR3 sequences, with approximately 0.27% in its top ten. Study observations and caveats: Researchers report that CXCR3-positive naive cells carry more hydrophobic TRB CDR3s than CXCR3-negative naive cells.

CDR1 and CDR2 (germline): LNHDA, SQIVND (reference sequence). CDR3 size: 12 residues. Specimen: naive CXCR3+ CD8+ T cells from blood. Stated subset: CD45RO-CCR7+CD27+CD95- naive CD8+ T cells expressing CXCR3 (TNR3+). The receptor's source is a human donor in good health. Some clones in this sample may be carry-over from other donors' samples. The J gene is TRBJ1-2, the V gene TRBV19; absent DNA, TCRdb's TRBD1 call cannot be checked. CDR3 loop: CASWTGTYGYTF.